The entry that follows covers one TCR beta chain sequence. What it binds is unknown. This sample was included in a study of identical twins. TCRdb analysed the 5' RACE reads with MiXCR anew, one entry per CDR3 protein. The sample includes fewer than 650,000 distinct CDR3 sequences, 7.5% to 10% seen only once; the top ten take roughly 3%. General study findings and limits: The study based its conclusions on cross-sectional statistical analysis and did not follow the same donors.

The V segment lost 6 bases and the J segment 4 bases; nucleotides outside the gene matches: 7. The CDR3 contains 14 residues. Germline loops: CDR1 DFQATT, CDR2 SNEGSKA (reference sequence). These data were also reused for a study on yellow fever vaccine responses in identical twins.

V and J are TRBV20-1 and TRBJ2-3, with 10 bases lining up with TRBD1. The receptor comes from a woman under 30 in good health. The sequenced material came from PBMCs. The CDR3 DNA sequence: TGCAGTGCCAGTGGACAGGGGGTGGCAGATACGCAGTATTTT. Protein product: CSASGQGVADTQYF.